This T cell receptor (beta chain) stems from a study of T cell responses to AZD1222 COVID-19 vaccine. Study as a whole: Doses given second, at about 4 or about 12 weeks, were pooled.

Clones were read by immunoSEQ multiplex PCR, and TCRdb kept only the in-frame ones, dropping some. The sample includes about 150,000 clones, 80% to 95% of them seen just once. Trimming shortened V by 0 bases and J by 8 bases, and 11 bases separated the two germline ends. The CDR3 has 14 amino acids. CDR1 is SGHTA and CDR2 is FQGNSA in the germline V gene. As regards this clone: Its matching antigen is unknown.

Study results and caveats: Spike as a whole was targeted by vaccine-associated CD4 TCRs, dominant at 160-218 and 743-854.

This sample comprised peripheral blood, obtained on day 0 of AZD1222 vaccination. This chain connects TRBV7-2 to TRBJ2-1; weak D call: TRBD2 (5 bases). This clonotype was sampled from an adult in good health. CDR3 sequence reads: CASSLAHSGDEQFF. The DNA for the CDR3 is TGTGCCAGCAGCTTAGCCCATTCCGGGGATGAGCAGTTCTTC.